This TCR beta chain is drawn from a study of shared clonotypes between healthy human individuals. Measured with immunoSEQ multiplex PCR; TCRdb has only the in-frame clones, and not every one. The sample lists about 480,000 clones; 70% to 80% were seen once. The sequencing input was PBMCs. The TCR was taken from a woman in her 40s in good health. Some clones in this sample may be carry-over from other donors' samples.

The CDR3 here is CASSYYGTGGEAFF. CDR3 nucleotides: TGTGCCAGCAGTTACTACGGGACAGGGGGAGAAGCTTTCTTT. The rearrangement joins TRBV6-4 to TRBJ1-1; 11 nucleotides align to TRBD1. The V and J ends lost 5 bases and 8 bases, in that order; junction bases with no gene match: 7. CDR1 and CDR2 from the germline V gene are MRHNA and SNTAGT. The CDR3 length is 14 residues.